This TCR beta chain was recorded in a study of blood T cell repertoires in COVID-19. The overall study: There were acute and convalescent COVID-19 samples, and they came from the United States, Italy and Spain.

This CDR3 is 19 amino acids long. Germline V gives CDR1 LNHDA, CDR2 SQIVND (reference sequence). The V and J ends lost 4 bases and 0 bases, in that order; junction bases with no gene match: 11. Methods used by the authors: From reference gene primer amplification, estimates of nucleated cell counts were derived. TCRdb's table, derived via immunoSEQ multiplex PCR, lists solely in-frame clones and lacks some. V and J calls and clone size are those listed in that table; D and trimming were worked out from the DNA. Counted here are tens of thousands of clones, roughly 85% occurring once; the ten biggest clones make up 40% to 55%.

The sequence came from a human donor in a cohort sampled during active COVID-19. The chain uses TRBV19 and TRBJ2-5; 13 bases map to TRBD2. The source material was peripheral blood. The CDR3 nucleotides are TGTGCCAGTAGTAAATCGGGAGGACTAGCGGGGGCCAACCAAGAGACCCAGTACTTC. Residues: CASSKSGGLAGANQETQYF.